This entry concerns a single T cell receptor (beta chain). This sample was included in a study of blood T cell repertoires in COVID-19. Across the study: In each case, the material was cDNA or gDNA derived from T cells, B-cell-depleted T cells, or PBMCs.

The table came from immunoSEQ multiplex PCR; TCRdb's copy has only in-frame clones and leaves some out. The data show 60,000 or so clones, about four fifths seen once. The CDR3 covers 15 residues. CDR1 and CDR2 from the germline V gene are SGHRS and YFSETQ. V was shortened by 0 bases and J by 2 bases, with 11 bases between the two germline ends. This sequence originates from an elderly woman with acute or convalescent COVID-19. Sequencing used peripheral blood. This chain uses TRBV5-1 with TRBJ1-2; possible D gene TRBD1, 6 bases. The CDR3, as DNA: TGCGCCAGCAGCTTGGATGGACAGACAAACTATGGCTACACCTTC. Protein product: CASSLDGQTNYGYTF.